The next 25 T cell receptor beta chains were all read from a single sample in a study of tumor and adjacent non-tumor tissue in lung cancer. This sample's RNA came from whole unsorted tissue. TCRbeta libraries were built with three rounds of nested PCR, modified from ARM-PCR. MiXCR, run by TCRdb on the multiplex PCR reads, gives a single entry per CDR3 protein. The sample records tens of thousands of distinct CDR3 sequences, around 64% being singletons. Material: lung tumor tissue. These TCRs come from a man aged 55 to 70 with non-small cell lung cancer.

With regard to this clonotype: Relative to the germline gene, one junction end is altered; a read error may explain this. The V gene is TRBV12-3 or TRBV12-4, the J gene TRBJ2-1; 8 bases align to TRBD2. There are 16 residues in the CDR3. CDR3 bases: TGTGCCAGCAGTTCAGTGAGGACTAGCTCTTTGAATGAGCAGTTATTC. Its protein product is CASSSVRTSSLNEQLF.

This clonotype was counted ten times or more. The V and J genes are TRBV5-3 and TRBJ2-5, with D maybe TRBD2 (7 bases). TRBV5-3 is identified as an open reading frame with a role that is uncertain. V dropped 2 bases and J dropped 2 bases, with 16 bases sitting between them. The CDR3 extends over 16 amino acids. The CDR3 DNA is TGTGCCAGAAGCTTCGGAAGGGAGGGGGAACAAGAGACCCAGTACTTC. It specifies CARSFGREGEQETQYF.

With regard to this clonotype: The CDR3 carries no conserved terminal phenylalanine or tryptophan, so it likely arises from a read error. The rearrangement joins TRBV11-2 to TRBJ2-1; tentatively, D is TRBD1 (6 bases). In germline, CDR1 is SGHAT, CDR2 FQNNGV. CDR3 length equals 14 residues. CDR3 coding DNA: TGTCCCAGCAGCTTAGGCAGGGGTAGTAGTGAGCAGTTCTCC. As protein: CPSSLGRGSSEQFS.

As regards this clonotype: The junction shows a germline mismatch at one end, possibly a read error. This chain links TRBV5-1 with TRBJ2-6, with 9 bases lining up with TRBD1. This CDR3 is 19 amino acids long. Germline V gives CDR1 SGHRS, CDR2 YFSETQ. Written as DNA, the CDR3 is TGCTCCAGCAGCCCGAGATCCTGGACAGGGGACTCTGGGGCCAACGTCCTGACTTTC. Translated, it gives CSSSPRSWTGDSGANVLTF.

For the CDR3, the DNA is TGTGCCAGCTTAGTGGGGGAACTGCCTTACCGAGGGGAGCAGTTCTTC. Encoded protein: CASLVGELPYRGEQFF. The V gene is TRBV11-2, the J gene TRBJ2-1; D is possibly TRBD1 or TRBD2 (5 bases each). Germline-derived CDR1 and CDR2 are SGHAT and FQNNGV. The CDR3 extends over 16 amino acids. V gave up 8 bases and J gave up 10 bases, with 27 bases separating them.

As for this clonotype: Germline and junction disagree at one end, which may indicate a read error. V and J are TRBV6-2 or TRBV6-3 and TRBJ2-5; perhaps TRBD2 as D (6 bases). Germline CDR1 reads MNHEY; CDR2 reads SVGEGT. The CDR3 runs to 16 residues. CDR3 sequence reads: CGSMSTNGSPPETQYF. The CDR3 region has the DNA TGTGGCAGCATGTCGACTAACGGGAGTCCCCCAGAGACCCAGTACTTC.

On this clonotype: Without the conserved terminal phenylalanine or tryptophan, this CDR3 likely stems from a read error. This chain uses TRBV12-3 or TRBV12-4 with TRBJ1-5, with a tentative D call TRBD1 (5 bases). V was cut by 4 bases and J by 8 bases, with 9 bases left in between. There are 12 residues in the CDR3. The CDR3 coding sequence is TGTGCCAGCAGTTCGGGGGAGGAGCCCCAGCATTAT. Translation gives CASSSGEEPQHY.

Notes on this clonotype: Sequence at one end of the junction differs from germline and may be a read error. The chain recombines TRBV12-3 or TRBV12-4 with TRBJ2-6, with D possibly matching TRBD2 (6 bases). The CDR3 covers 15 residues. CDR3 residues: CVSSWGDSGSNVLTF. CDR3 coding DNA: TGTGTCAGCAGTTGGGGGGACTCTGGCTCCAACGTCCTGACTTTC.

This clonotype was counted at least ten times. Since a much larger clone is just one base distant, this may be a read error. The V gene is TRBV11-1, the J gene TRBJ2-1; the match to TRBD2 covers 13 bases. CDR3 size: 16 residues. Germline V lookup: CDR1 SGHAT, CDR2 FQDESV (reference sequence). CDR3 protein: CASSLRGTSGKNGQFF. CDR3 bases: TGTGCCAGCAGCCTCAGGGGGACTAGCGGGAAAAATGGGCAGTTCTTC.

This clonotype was counted a single time. The junction shows a germline mismatch at one end, possibly a read error. This sequence joins TRBV12-3 or TRBV12-4 and TRBJ1-1, with D possibly matching TRBD1 (5 bases). CDR3 length: 14 residues. The DNA of the CDR3 is TGTTCCAGCAGTTTTAGCAGGACGGACACTGAAACCTTCTTT. Protein sequence: CSSSFSRTDTETFF.

This CDR3 is CSVTKTVKGNEQFF. The DNA for the CDR3 is TGCAGTGTTACGAAGACGGTAAAAGGCAATGAGCAGTTCTTC. The chain recombines TRBV20-1 with TRBJ2-1, with D hard to call. The CDR3 consists of 14 residues. Germline V CDR1 and CDR2: DFQATT, SNEGSKA (reference sequence). V lost 7 bases and J 6 bases, leaving 19 bases between the germline ends.

By its share, this clonotype is medium-sized. CDR3 bases: TGCAGCGTTGAAGGATTAGGAAACACCATATATTTT. Its translation: CSVEGLGNTIYF. The V call is TRBV29-1, the J call TRBJ1-3; no definite D call. Germline loops: CDR1 SQVTM, CDR2 ANQGSEA. The CDR3 contains 12 residues. The V gene lost 1 base and the J gene lost 4 bases, with 5 bases spanning the gap.

The V and J genes are TRBV11-1 and TRBJ1-1, with unresolved D. The germline CDR1 and CDR2 sequences are SGHAT and FQDESV (reference sequence). The CDR3 length is 14 residues. CDR3: CDTVGGITNTEAFF. In nucleotides, the CDR3 is TGTGACACTGTGGGAGGGATCACGAACACTGAAGCTTTCTTT.

In nucleotides, the CDR3 is TGTGCCAACACCTGGGGGAACCCATATACGCAGTATTTT. It translates to CANTWGNPYTQYF. The chain has TRBV7-9 and TRBJ2-3; either TRBD1 or TRBD2 may supply D (5 bases each). Germline V gene sequence: CDR1 SEHNR, CDR2 FQNEAQ (reference sequence). This CDR3 is built from 13 residues. The V and J ends lost 10 bases and 7 bases respectively, with 18 bases between them.

V gene TRBV21-1 combines with J gene TRBJ2-5; the D call TRBD2 from the table was never checked on the DNA. TRBV21-1 is termed a pseudogene. The CDR3 extends over 14 amino acids. CDR3 region: CASRPGLVTETQYF. CDR3 bases: TGTGCCAGCCGACCGGGACTAGTGACCGAGACCCAGTACTTC.

This rearrangement joins TRBV29-1 to TRBJ2-5, with D uncertain. V shed 3 bases and J shed 6 bases, with 11 bases lying between them. This CDR3 has 12 amino acids. From germline, CDR1 is SQVTM and CDR2 ANQGSEA. Here the CDR3 reads CSVERTWKTQYF. The CDR3 nucleotides are TGCAGCGTTGAGCGAACATGGAAGACCCAGTACTTC.

The sample holds one count of this clonotype. This is likely a read error, given that the CDR3 carries no conserved phenylalanine or tryptophan at its end. It is unclear where the CDR3 begins or ends on the DNA, so no DNA is shown, and the CDR3 is as TCRdb lists it. The rearrangement joins TRBV6-5 to TRBJ1-5; the tabulated D call, TRBD1, remains unverified against the DNA. Germline V gene data show CDR1 as MNHEY and CDR2 as SVGAGI. The length of the CDR3 is 14 amino acids, counting both ends. The CDR3 region is CATHAGLGNQPKHS.

This chain links TRBV29-1 with TRBJ1-2; D unclear. Trimming stripped 6 bases from V and 2 bases from J, with 16 bases between. The CDR3 runs to 14 residues. CDR1 and CDR2 from the germline V gene are SQVTM and ANQGSEA. The CDR3 loop is CSVSAGIANYGYTF. The CDR3 coding sequence is TGCAGCGTCAGTGCCGGGATAGCAAACTATGGCTACACCTTC.

This clonotype was seen ten or more times. J is TRBJ1-6 and V is TRBV12-3 or TRBV12-4; D is perhaps TRBD1 (6 bases). The germline V and J ends were trimmed by 6 bases and 8 bases, with 11 bases remaining between them. The CDR3 sequence is 13 residues long. The CDR3 region has the DNA TGTGCCAGCAGATCAGCAGGGGATTCACCCCTCCACTTT. Encoded protein: CASRSAGDSPLHF.

A word on this clonotype: A much bigger clone sits one base away, suggesting this may be a read error. The CDR3 nucleotides read TGTGCCAGCAGCCATGGACTTGGATACGAGCAGTACTTC. Translating gives CASSHGLGYEQYF. The chain is built from TRBV6-6 and TRBJ2-7, with a possible D match to TRBD2 (5 bases). This CDR3 spans 13 amino acids. Trimming took 6 bases from V and 4 from J, leaving 13 bases between them. Germline-derived CDR1 and CDR2 are MNHNY and SVGAGI (reference sequence).

On this clonotype: A read error may account for a junction end that differs from germline. The chain uses TRBV6-1 and TRBJ2-3; D may be TRBD2 (6 bases). This CDR3 contains 16 residues. Germline V gives CDR1 MNHNS, CDR2 SASEGT. CDR3 loop: CTSSIQTSRSTDTQYF. DNA for the CDR3: TGTACCAGCAGTATTCAGACTAGTCGGAGCACAGATACGCAGTATTTT.

The chain has TRBV6-2 or TRBV6-3 and TRBJ2-7; D is unresolved. V gave up 2 bases and J gave up 5 bases, with 19 bases separating them. Germline V CDR1 and CDR2: MNHEY, SVGEGT. This CDR3 spans 16 amino acids. The CDR3 DNA reads as TGTGCCAGCAGTTACACGCACGGTGAGGAATCGCACGAGCAGTACTTC. Translated, it gives CASSYTHGEESHEQYF.

Notes on this clonotype: The junction differs from germline at one of its ends, possibly a read error. The gene calls are TRBV4-3 and TRBJ1-5; a weak D match, TRBD1 (5 bases). CDR1 LGHNA and CDR2 YSLEER come from the germline V gene. The CDR3 sequence is 14 residues long. CDR3 sequence (DNA): TGCGCCAGTAGCCAAGACAGCCGCAATCAGTCCCAGCATTTT. It translates to CASSQDSRNQSQHF.

As for this clonotype: Since a much larger clone is just one base distant, this may be a read error. The rearrangement joins TRBV2 to TRBJ2-5, with 8 bases identical to TRBD2. The CDR3 is 14 residues long. Germline-derived CDR1 and CDR2 are SNHLY and FYNNEI. The CDR3 DNA reads TGTGTCAGCAGTGGTGGACTAGCAGGGGAGACCCAGTACTTC. Residues: CVSSGGLAGETQYF. Filled out from reference TRBV2 and TRBJ2-5, the complete variable domain reads EPEVTQTPSHQVTQMGQEVILRCVPISNHLYFYWYRQILGQKVEFLVSFYNNEISEKSEIFDDQFSVERPDGSNFTLKIRSTKLEDSAMYFCVSSGGLAGETQYFGPGTRLLVL.

For the CDR3, the DNA is TGCGCCAGCCGACTAGCGGGGGTCACAGATACGCAGTATTTT. Residues: CASRLAGVTDTQYF. The chain employs TRBV10-2 and TRBJ2-3; TRBD2 agrees at 12 bases. From germline, CDR1 is WSHSY and CDR2 SAAADI. V trimming: 8 bases; J trimming: 2 bases; junction bases outside the gene matches: 2. The CDR3 sequence is 14 residues long.